The 28 T cell receptor beta chains presented below share a single source sample, sequenced in a study of blood T cell repertoires in COVID-19. Only in-frame clones appear in the TCRdb table, and some are missing; sequencing was by immunoSEQ multiplex PCR. The sample holds roughly 150,000 clones, 80% seen once. Sample: PBMCs or T cells enriched from blood (not recorded which). The receptors stem from a man aged 35-49 years who had recovered from COVID-19.

The chain couples TRBV3-1 (or the pseudogene TRBV3-2) to TRBJ1-3; 7 bases line up with TRBD1. Unmatched junction bases numbered 10, after V lost 2 bases and J lost 0 bases. This CDR3 has 18 residues. Looked up from germline, CDR1 is LGHDT and CDR2 is YNNKEL (reference sequence). CDR3 amino acids: CASSQLRTGGSSGNTIYF. The CDR3, as DNA: TGTGCCAGCAGCCAACTAAGGACAGGCGGGTCCTCTGGAAACACCATATATTTT.

The rearrangement links TRBV10-2 to TRBJ2-7, with a tentative D call TRBD1 (5 bases). Germline V lookup: CDR1 WSHSY, CDR2 SAAADI. The CDR3 runs to 10 residues. V lost 9 bases and J lost 2, with 5 bases in between. CDR3 nucleotide sequence: TGCGCCAGGGGGCCCTACGAGCAGTACGTC. This translates into CARGPYEQYV.

The CDR3 here is CAWSRVAMNTEAFF. The DNA of the CDR3 is TGTGCCTGGAGCCGAGTCGCCATGAACACTGAAGCTTTCTTT. This rearrangement joins TRBV30 to TRBJ1-1; D gene ambiguous. Germline assignment: CDR1 GTSNPN and CDR2 SVGIG (reference sequence). This CDR3 is 14 amino acids long. The ends were cut back, 3 bases at V and 0 bases at J, with 11 bases in the middle.

The rearrangement links TRBV5-4 to TRBJ1-1; D call uncertain. The germline gives CDR1 SGHNT, CDR2 YYREEE (reference sequence). The V end was cut by 3 bases, the J end by 0 bases, with 12 bases between. The CDR3 is made up of 15 amino acids. The CDR3 coding sequence is TGTGCCAGCAGCTCGTGGAGAGGAGTGAACACTGAAGCTTTCTTT. Translated, it gives CASSSWRGVNTEAFF.

The chain recombines TRBV7-8 with TRBJ1-5, with D perhaps TRBD1 (5 bases). Looked up from germline, CDR1 is SGHVS and CDR2 is FQNEAQ. V dropped 5 bases and J dropped 6 bases, with 17 bases sitting between them. CDR3 length equals 15 residues. CDR3 bases: TGTGCCAGCAGCCCCCAGACAGCCCCCTCTCAGCCCCAGCATTTT. This sequence encodes CASSPQTAPSQPQHF.

The chain links TRBV5-1 to TRBJ1-5; D is undetermined. The length of the CDR3 is 12 residues. Looked up from germline, CDR1 is SGHRS and CDR2 is YFSETQ. The germline V and J ends were trimmed by 0 bases and 6 bases, with 4 bases remaining between them. CDR3 in DNA: TGCGCCAGCAGCTTGGACGGTCAGCCCCAGCATTTT. Translation: CASSLDGQPQHF.

The V and J genes are TRBV3-1 (or the pseudogene TRBV3-2) and TRBJ1-4; a possible D gene is TRBD1 (6 bases). Germline V gives CDR1 LGHDT, CDR2 YNNKEL (reference sequence). V was shortened by 4 bases and J by 2 bases, with 17 bases between the two germline ends. The CDR3 contains 17 residues. CDR3 bases: TGTGCCAGCAGCCCCTACGGGACAACTCAGACTAATGAAAAACTGTTTTTT. Protein product: CASSPYGTTQTNEKLFF.

This chain joins TRBV30 and TRBJ1-1; D is uncertain. The CDR3 totals 13 residues. Germline V CDR1 and CDR2: GTSNPN, SVGIG (reference sequence). Trimming shortened V by 3 bases and J by 0 bases, and 8 bases separated the two germline ends. This chain's CDR3 is CAWRRSMNTEAFF. The CDR3 region has the DNA TGTGCCTGGAGGCGGAGCATGAACACTGAAGCTTTCTTT.

V is TRBV5-1 and J is TRBJ2-1, with 11 nucleotides matching TRBD2. This CDR3 has 16 residues. Germline loops: CDR1 SGHRS, CDR2 YFSETQ. Trimming cost V 4 bases and J 5 bases; bases outside gene matches: 8. The CDR3 protein is CASSRSTSGGNNEQFF. In nucleotides, the CDR3 is TGCGCCAGCAGCAGGAGTACTAGCGGGGGAAACAATGAGCAGTTCTTC. The full variable domain, completed using reference TRBV5-1 and TRBJ2-1, is KAGVTQTPRYLIKTRGQQVTLSCSPISGHRSVSWYQQTPGQGLQFLFEYFSETQRNKGNFPGRFSGRQFSNSRSEMNVSTLELGDSALYLCASSRSTSGGNNEQFFGPGTRLTVL.

This rearrangement joins TRBV19 to TRBJ2-3, with D perhaps matching TRBD2 (6 bases). CDR1 LNHDA and CDR2 SQIVND come from the germline V gene (reference sequence). The CDR3 contains 17 residues. Trimming took 6 bases from V and 0 from J, leaving 19 bases between them. The CDR3 reads CASRDSGIGGSTDTQYF. The CDR3, as DNA: TGTGCCAGTAGAGATTCGGGGATTGGGGGGAGCACAGATACGCAGTATTTT.

This clone was counted between two and nine times. CDR3: CASSPNVRGRNQPQHF. The CDR3 DNA reads as TGTGCCAGCAGCCCCAACGTCAGGGGGCGCAATCAGCCCCAGCATTTT. The chain recombines TRBV12-1 with TRBJ1-5; the D segment call TRBD1 is taken from the table without a DNA check. TRBV12-1 is flagged as a pseudogene. The CDR3 extends over 16 amino acids.

This clone has only a few counts. This chain uses TRBV6-5 with TRBJ2-7; D gene unclear. Deletions cut 5 bases from V and 2 bases from J, with 4 bases between. Germline CDR1 reads MNHEY; CDR2 reads SVGAGI. This CDR3 has 11 residues. The chain's CDR3 is CASSLTYEQYV. DNA of the CDR3: TGTGCCAGCAGTCTAACCTACGAGCAGTACGTC.

The chain combines TRBV3-1 (or the pseudogene TRBV3-2) with TRBJ1-1; 7 positions match TRBD1. The germline V gene has CDR1 LGHDT and CDR2 YNNKEL (reference sequence). J was trimmed by 8 bases and V by 0 bases; bases with no gene match: 0. CDR3 length: 12 amino acids. DNA for the CDR3: TGTGCCAGCAGCCAAGAAGGGGGCGAAGCTTTCTTT. Protein sequence: CASSQEGGEAFF.

The genes are TRBV5-1 and TRBJ2-1, with TRBD1 matching 7 bases. Germline V gives CDR1 SGHRS, CDR2 YFSETQ. Trimming removed 4 bases from V and 0 bases from J; junction bases left unmatched: 4. This CDR3 spans 15 amino acids. CDR3 region: CASSPTGRSYNEQFF. CDR3 coding DNA: TGCGCCAGCAGCCCGACAGGGCGCTCCTACAATGAGCAGTTCTTC.

This clone was seen just once. This rearrangement joins TRBV5-1 to TRBJ1-2; unclear D gene. The CDR3 is 16 amino acids. In germline, CDR1 is SGHRS, CDR2 YFSETQ. Trimming removed 0 bases at V and 2 bases at J, with 14 bases between. CDR3 protein: CASSLVVARGNYGYTF. In DNA, the CDR3 is TGCGCCAGCAGCTTGGTTGTGGCCAGAGGAAACTATGGCTACACCTTC.

V is TRBV11-2 and J is TRBJ1-6, with D perhaps matching TRBD1 (5 bases). Germline V CDR1 and CDR2: SGHAT, FQNNGV. This CDR3 spans 16 amino acids. Trimming took off 6 bases at V and 10 bases at J, with 22 bases between the two ends. The CDR3 coding sequence is TGTGCCAGCAGAGGAGGGACCGCGTTTTTTAGATCACCCCTCCACTTT. Its protein is CASRGGTAFFRSPLHF.

J is TRBJ1-2 and V is TRBV27; D possibly corresponds to TRBD1 (5 bases). The CDR3 extends over 13 amino acids. The V end was cut by 5 bases, the J end by 4 bases, with 11 bases between. Per germline, CDR1 MNHEY and CDR2 SMNVEV (reference sequence). CDR3 nucleotides: TGTGCCAGCAGTCCAACAGGAATCTATGGCTACACCTTC. It encodes CASSPTGIYGYTF.

The rearrangement uses TRBV19 and TRBJ2-7; D gene ambiguous. The CDR3 loop spans 13 amino acids. From germline, CDR1 is LNHDA and CDR2 SQIVND (reference sequence). V was pared by 5 bases and J by 2 bases, with 10 bases between. The CDR3 loop is CASSLRRAYEQYV. CDR3 coding DNA: TGTGCCAGTAGTCTTCGACGGGCCTACGAGCAGTACGTC.

The chain is built from TRBV3-1 (or the pseudogene TRBV3-2) and TRBJ2-1, with 9 bases fitting TRBD2. From germline, CDR1 is LGHDT and CDR2 YNNKEL (reference sequence). The CDR3 spans 17 residues. After removal of 3 bases from V and 3 bases from J, the junction contained 9 bases not matched to a gene. CDR3 nucleotides: TGTGCCAGCAGCCAGACCGGTCGGCGGGGGGGCTACAATGAGCAGTTCTTC. Amino acid sequence: CASSQTGRRGGYNEQFF.

J is TRBJ1-5 and V is TRBV2; no reliable D call. The CDR3 contains 15 residues. Germline lookup yields CDR1 SNHLY and CDR2 FYNNEI. The V end was cut by 4 bases, the J end by 0 bases, with 10 bases between. The CDR3 coding sequence is TGTGCCAGCAGTGCAGACAAACTTAGCAATCAGCCCCAGCATTTT. Residues: CASSADKLSNQPQHF.

The chain couples TRBV5-4 to TRBJ2-3, with 11 positions matching TRBD2. CDR3 length: 17 residues. V was clipped by 5 bases and J by 4 bases; unmatched bases: 12. The germline V gene encodes CDR1 SGHNT and CDR2 YYREEE (reference sequence). The CDR3 reads CASRPGGTSGPPDTQYF. DNA for the CDR3: TGTGCCAGCAGGCCTGGGGGGACTAGCGGTCCCCCAGATACGCAGTATTTT.

The J gene is TRBJ1-6, the V gene TRBV9, with a possible D match to TRBD1 (6 bases). This CDR3 spans 13 amino acids. Germline values: CDR1 SGDLS, CDR2 YYNGEE. Trimming removed 3 bases at V and 10 bases at J, with 11 bases between. The CDR3 DNA reads TGTGCCAGCAGCGAGGGAGGGGGGTCACCCCTCCACTTT. Residues: CASSEGGGSPLHF. Complete variable domain (other parts from reference TRBV9 and TRBJ1-6): DSGVTQTPKHLITATGQRVTLRCSPRSGDLSVYWYQQSLDQGLQFLIQYYNGEERAKGNILERFSAQQFPDLHSELNLSSLELGDSALYFCASSEGGGSPLHFGNGTRLTVT.

The V gene is TRBV19, the J gene TRBJ2-5; 8 bases are a match to TRBD2. V was clipped by 0 bases and J by 2 bases; unmatched bases: 5. Germline CDR1 is LNHDA and CDR2 is SQIVND (reference sequence). The CDR3 has 16 amino acids. The CDR3 loop reads CASSIDLASGQETQYF. The CDR3 DNA follows: TGTGCCAGTAGTATAGATCTCGCTAGCGGGCAAGAGACCCAGTACTTC.

V gene TRBV7-3 combines with J gene TRBJ2-1; 9 positions match TRBD1. Per germline, CDR1 SGHTA and CDR2 FQGTGA. The CDR3 is 13 residues long. Germline trimming cut 2 bases from V and 10 bases from J; bases unmatched to any gene: 3. The CDR3 sequence is CASSLDRGNEQFF. The CDR3 DNA reads as TGTGCCAGCAGCTTAGACAGGGGGAACGAGCAGTTCTTC.

This clone was counted a single time. The chain uses TRBV5-1 and TRBJ2-1; the D is unclear. CDR3 length: 13 residues. Germline CDR1 reads SGHRS; CDR2 reads YFSETQ. V lost 3 bases, J lost 4 bases, and 8 bases lay in between. The CDR3 bases are TGCGCCAGCAGCTCCGACAATTACAATGAGCAGTTCTTC. Its protein product is CASSSDNYNEQFF.

This chain links TRBV21-1 with TRBJ1-2; the table's D call of TRBD1 was not tested on the DNA. TRBV21-1 is noted as a pseudogene. The CDR3 totals 14 residues. This CDR3 is CASNFDREAYGYTF. The CDR3 bases are TGTGCCAGCAACTTCGACAGGGAGGCCTATGGCTACACCTTC.

The table lists this clone with a few counts. The gene calls are TRBV7-6 and TRBJ2-1; 7 bases map to TRBD2. There are 20 residues in the CDR3. Germline-derived CDR1 and CDR2 are SGHVS and FNYEAQ. V was pared by 0 bases and J by 7 bases, with 21 bases of the junction left unmatched. CDR3 sequence (DNA): TGTGCCAGCAGCTTAGCTCGAGGGTCACGGCTGCGGGGGTATATGAATGAGCAGTTCTTC. It is translated as CASSLARGSRLRGYMNEQFF.

This chain links TRBV6-1 with TRBJ1-2, with D maybe TRBD1 (5 bases). The CDR3 covers 14 residues. Germline V gene lookup returns CDR1 MNHNS and CDR2 SASEGT. Trimming pared 3 bases from V and 4 bases from J, leaving 12 bases between. The CDR3 DNA reads TGTGCCAGCAGTGATTCCCGCAGGGTCTATGGCTACACCTTC. This codes for CASSDSRRVYGYTF.